The source of this T cell receptor beta chain is a study of T cell responses to AZD1222 COVID-19 vaccine. General observations from the study: Recipients of AZD1222 seropositive at baseline numbered only six or seven. No day 14 peak samples; only post-peak repertoires were characterized.

The table came from immunoSEQ multiplex PCR; TCRdb's copy has only in-frame clones and leaves some out. The sample lists 70,000 to 80,000 clones; about nine tenths were seen once. This CDR3 has 14 residues. Trimming took off 3 bases at V and 2 bases at J, with 11 bases between the two ends. Per the germline V gene, CDR1 is SGHVS and CDR2 is FQNEAQ. Details on this clone: The antigen remains undetermined.

The chain employs TRBV7-8 and TRBJ2-7; maybe TRBD2 (6 bases). The specimen comprised peripheral blood, sampled on day 0 of AZD1222 vaccination. This clonotype was sampled from an adult in good health. The CDR3 region has the DNA TGTGCCAGCAGCTTCCCGGGAGAACCCTACGAGCAGTACTTC. Residues: CASSFPGEPYEQYF.